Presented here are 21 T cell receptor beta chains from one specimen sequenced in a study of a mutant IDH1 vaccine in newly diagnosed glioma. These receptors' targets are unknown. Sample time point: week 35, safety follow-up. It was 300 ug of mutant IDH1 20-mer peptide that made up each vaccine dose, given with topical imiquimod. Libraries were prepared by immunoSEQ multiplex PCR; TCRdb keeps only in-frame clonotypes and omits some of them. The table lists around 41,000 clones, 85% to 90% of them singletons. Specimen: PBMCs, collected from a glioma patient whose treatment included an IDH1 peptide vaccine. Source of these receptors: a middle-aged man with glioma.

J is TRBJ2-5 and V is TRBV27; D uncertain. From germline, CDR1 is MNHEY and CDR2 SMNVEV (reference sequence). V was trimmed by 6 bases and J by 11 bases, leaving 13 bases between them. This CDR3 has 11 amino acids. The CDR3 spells CASSFPAPQYF. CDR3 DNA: TGTGCCAGCAGCTTCCCTGCCCCTCAGTACTTC.

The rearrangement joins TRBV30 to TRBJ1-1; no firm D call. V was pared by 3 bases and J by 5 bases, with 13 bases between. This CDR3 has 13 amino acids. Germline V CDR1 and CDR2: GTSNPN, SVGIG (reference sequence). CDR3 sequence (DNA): TGTGCCTGGAGCCCCAGGCCCCGTACTGAAGCTTTCTTT. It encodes CAWSPRPRTEAFF.

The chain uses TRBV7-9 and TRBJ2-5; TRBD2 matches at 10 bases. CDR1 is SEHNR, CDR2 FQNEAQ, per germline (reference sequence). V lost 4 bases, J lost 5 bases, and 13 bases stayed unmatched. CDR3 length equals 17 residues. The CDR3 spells CASSSQAPTSGPETQYF. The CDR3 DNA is TGTGCCAGCAGCTCTCAAGCCCCGACTAGCGGGCCGGAGACCCAGTACTTC.

The CDR3 nucleotides read TGCGCCAGCAGCTTGGAGCAGGGGGGCGAGCAGTACTTC. Translated, it gives CASSLEQGGEQYF. This chain connects TRBV5-1 to TRBJ2-7; D possibly corresponds to TRBD1 (7 bases). Per the germline V gene, CDR1 is SGHRS and CDR2 is YFSETQ. Deletions cut 0 bases from V and 6 bases from J, with 10 bases between. The CDR3 spans 13 residues. The full variable domain, in which reference TRBV5-1 and TRBJ2-7 provide the parts outside the CDR3, is KAGVTQTPRYLIKTRGQQVTLSCSPISGHRSVSWYQQTPGQGLQFLFEYFSETQRNKGNFPGRFSGRQFSNSRSEMNVSTLELGDSALYLCASSLEQGGEQYFGPGTRLTVT.

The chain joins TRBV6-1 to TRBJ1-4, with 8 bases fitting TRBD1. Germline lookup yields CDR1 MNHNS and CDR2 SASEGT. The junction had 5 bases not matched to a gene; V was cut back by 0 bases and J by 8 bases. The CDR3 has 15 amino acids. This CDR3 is CASSEAAAGGEKLFF. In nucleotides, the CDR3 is TGTGCCAGCAGTGAAGCGGCGGCAGGGGGCGAAAAACTGTTTTTT.

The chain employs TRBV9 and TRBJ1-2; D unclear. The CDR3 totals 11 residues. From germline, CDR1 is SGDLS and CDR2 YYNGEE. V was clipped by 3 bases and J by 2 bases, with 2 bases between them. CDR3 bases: TGTGCCAGCAGCGCAAACTATGGCTACACCTTC. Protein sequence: CASSANYGYTF.

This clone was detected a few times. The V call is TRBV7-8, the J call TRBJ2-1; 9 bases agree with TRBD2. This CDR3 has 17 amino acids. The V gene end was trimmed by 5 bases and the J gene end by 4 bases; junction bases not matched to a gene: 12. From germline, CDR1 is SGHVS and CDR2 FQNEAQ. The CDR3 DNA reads TGTGCCAGCAGCCACACCGCAGGCGGGAGGGATTACAATGAGCAGTTCTTC. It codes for CASSHTAGGRDYNEQFF.

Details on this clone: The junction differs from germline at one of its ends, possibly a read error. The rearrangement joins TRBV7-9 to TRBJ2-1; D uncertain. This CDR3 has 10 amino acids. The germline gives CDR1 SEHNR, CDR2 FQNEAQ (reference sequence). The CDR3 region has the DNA TGTGCCAGCGGCTTCCTCGAGCAGTTCTTC. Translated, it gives CASGFLEQFF.

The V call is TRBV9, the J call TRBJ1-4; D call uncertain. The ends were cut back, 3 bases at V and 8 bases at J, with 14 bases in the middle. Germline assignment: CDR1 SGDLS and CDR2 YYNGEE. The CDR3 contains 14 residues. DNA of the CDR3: TGTGCCAGCAGCGCACGGGCCGGGAGGGAAAAACTGTTTTTT. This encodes CASSARAGREKLFF. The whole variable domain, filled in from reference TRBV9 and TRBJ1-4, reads DSGVTQTPKHLITATGQRVTLRCSPRSGDLSVYWYQQSLDQGLQFLIQYYNGEERAKGNILERFSAQQFPDLHSELNLSSLELGDSALYFCASSARAGREKLFFGSGTQLSVL.

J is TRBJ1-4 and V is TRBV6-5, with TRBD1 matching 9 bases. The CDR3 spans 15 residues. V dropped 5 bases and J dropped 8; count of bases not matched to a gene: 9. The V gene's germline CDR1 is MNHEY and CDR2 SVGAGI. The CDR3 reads CASSNTQGAGEKLFF. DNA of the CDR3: TGTGCCAGCAGTAACACACAGGGGGCAGGGGAAAAACTGTTTTTT.

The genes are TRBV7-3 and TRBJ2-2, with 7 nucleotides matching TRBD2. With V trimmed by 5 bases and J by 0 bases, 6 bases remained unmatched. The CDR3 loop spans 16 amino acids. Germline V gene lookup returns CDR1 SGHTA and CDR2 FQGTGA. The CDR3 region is CASSPSGGPNTGELFF. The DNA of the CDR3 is TGTGCCAGCAGCCCCTCGGGGGGTCCGAACACCGGGGAGCTGTTTTTT.

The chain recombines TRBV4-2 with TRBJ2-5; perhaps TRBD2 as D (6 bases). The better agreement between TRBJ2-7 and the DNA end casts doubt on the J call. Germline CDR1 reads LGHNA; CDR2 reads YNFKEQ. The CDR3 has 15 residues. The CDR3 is CASSQEWRGSYEQYF. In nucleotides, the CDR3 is TGTGCCAGCAGCCAAGAATGGCGGGGTTCCTACGAGCAGTACTTC.

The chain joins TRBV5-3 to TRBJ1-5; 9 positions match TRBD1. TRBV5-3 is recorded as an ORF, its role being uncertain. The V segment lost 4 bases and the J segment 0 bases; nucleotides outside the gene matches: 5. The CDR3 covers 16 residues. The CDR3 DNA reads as TGTGCCAGAAGCAGGGACAGGGCGTTTAGCAATCAGCCCCAGCATTTT. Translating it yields CARSRDRAFSNQPQHF.

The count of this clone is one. The CDR3 is CASHRLRGYTF. For the CDR3, the DNA is TGTGCCAGCCACAGGCTCCGGGGCTACACCTTC. The chain couples TRBV6-1 to TRBJ1-2; a possible D gene is TRBD1 (5 bases). Trimming pared 8 bases from V and 8 bases from J, leaving 12 bases between. This CDR3 spans 11 amino acids. Germline V lookup: CDR1 MNHNS, CDR2 SASEGT.

The CDR3 region has the DNA TGTGCCACCAGCAGTCGGCCACAGACAGGTGGCTACACCTTC. Protein product: CATSSRPQTGGYTF. The V and J genes are TRBV15 and TRBJ1-2; maybe TRBD1 (6 bases). The CDR3 has 14 residues. The germline gives CDR1 LNHNV, CDR2 YYDKDF (reference sequence). V shed 3 bases and J shed 7 bases, with 15 bases lying between them.

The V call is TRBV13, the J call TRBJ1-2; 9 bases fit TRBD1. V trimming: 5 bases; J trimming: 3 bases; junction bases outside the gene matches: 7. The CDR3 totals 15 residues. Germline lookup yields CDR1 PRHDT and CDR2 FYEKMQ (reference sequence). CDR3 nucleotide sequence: TGTGCCAGCAGCGAATGGGACAGGGTAGACTATGGCTACACCTTC. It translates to CASSEWDRVDYGYTF.

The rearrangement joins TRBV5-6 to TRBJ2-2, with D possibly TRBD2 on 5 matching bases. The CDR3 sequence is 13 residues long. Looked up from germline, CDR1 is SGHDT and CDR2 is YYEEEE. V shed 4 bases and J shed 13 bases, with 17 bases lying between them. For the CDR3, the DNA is TGTGCCAGCAGCACCGGAGGTGCAGGAAGGCTGTTTTTT. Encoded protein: CASSTGGAGRLFF.

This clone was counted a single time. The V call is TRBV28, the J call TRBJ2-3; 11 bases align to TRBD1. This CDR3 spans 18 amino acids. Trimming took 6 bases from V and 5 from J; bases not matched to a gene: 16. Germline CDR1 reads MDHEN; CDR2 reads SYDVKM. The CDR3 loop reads CASSSDRRTGGSRDTQYF. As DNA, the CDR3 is TGTGCCAGCAGCTCCGATCGACGGACAGGGGGCTCCAGAGATACGCAGTATTTT.

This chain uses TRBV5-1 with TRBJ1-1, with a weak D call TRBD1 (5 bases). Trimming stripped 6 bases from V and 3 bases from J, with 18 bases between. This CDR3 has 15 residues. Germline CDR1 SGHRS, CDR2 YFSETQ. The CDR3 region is CASTSSGAQYTEAFF. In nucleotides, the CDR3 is TGCGCCAGCACCTCCTCCGGGGCCCAATACACTGAAGCTTTCTTT. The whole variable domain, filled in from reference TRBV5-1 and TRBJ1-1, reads KAGVTQTPRYLIKTRGQQVTLSCSPISGHRSVSWYQQTPGQGLQFLFEYFSETQRNKGNFPGRFSGRQFSNSRSEMNVSTLELGDSALYLCASTSSGAQYTEAFFGQGTRLTVV.

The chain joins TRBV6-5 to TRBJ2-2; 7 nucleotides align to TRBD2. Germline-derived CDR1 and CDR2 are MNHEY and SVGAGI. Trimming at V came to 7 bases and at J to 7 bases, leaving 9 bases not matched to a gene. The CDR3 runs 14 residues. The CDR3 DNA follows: TGTGCCAGCAACGGGCAGGGAGGGAACGGGGAGCTGTTTTTT. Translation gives CASNGQGGNGELFF.

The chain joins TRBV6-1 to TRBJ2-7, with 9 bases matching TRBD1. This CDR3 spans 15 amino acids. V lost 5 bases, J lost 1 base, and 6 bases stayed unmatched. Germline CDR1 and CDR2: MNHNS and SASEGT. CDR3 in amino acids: CASSLRTGESYEQYF. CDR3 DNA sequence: TGTGCCAGCAGTCTTCGGACAGGGGAATCCTACGAGCAGTACTTC.